A selection of T cell receptor beta chains follows, all from one sample in a study of siplizumab effects on memory and regulatory T cells. Sequencing used immunoSEQ multiplex PCR; TCRdb keeps in-frame clones, though not all of them. The profile shows about 100,000 clones, about 95% of them singletons. What was sequenced was non-Treg CD4+ T cells sorted from blood. Source of these receptors: a human donor in good health. CDR3s include the opening cysteine and the closing phenylalanine or tryptophan. D genes are given only for firm matches. The listing skips clone size in some rows; elsewhere it reads once, few, many or a size class.

D: TRBD1; J: TRBJ2-1; V: TRBV19; size: NA; CDR3: CASQGAGTPGEQFF; DNA: TGTGCCAGTCAGGGGGCCGGGACCCCAGGAGAGCAGTTCTTC
D: NA; J: TRBJ1-1; V: TRBV9; size: once; CDR3: CASSVEGFLNTEAFF; DNA: TGTGCCAGCAGCGTAGAAGGTTTTCTGAACACTGAAGCTTTCTTT
D: TRBD2; J: TRBJ2-7; V: TRBV6-6; size: NA; CDR3: CASSSSGGSYEQYF; DNA: TGTGCCAGCAGTTCAAGCGGGGGGTCCTACGAGCAGTACTTC
D: NA; J: TRBJ2-4; V: TRBV19; size: NA; CDR3: CASSIPNPENIQYF; DNA: TGTGCCAGTAGTATCCCTAATCCCGAAAACATTCAGTACTTC
D: TRBD2; J: TRBJ2-3; V: TRBV28; size: NA; CDR3: CASSLSGTSTDTQYF; DNA: TGTGCCAGCAGTTTAAGCGGGACTAGCACAGATACGCAGTATTTT
D: NA; J: TRBJ1-1; V: TRBV18; size: NA; CDR3: CASSPSYTGSDTEAFF; DNA: TGTGCCAGCTCACCAAGTTATACAGGGTCCGACACTGAAGCTTTCTTT
D: NA; J: TRBJ2-7; V: TRBV19; size: NA; CDR3: CASSIRRFPYEQYF; DNA: TGTGCCAGTAGTATTCGAAGGTTCCCCTACGAGCAGTACTTC
D: NA; J: TRBJ1-2; V: TRBV21-1; size: NA; CDR3: CASSKVGGQNGYTF; DNA: TGTGCCAGCAGCAAAGTAGGTGGACAAAACGGCTACACCTTC
D: NA; J: TRBJ2-1; V: TRBV18; size: NA; CDR3: CASSPPGNYNEQFF; DNA: TGTGCCAGCTCACCCCCTGGAAACTACAATGAGCAGTTCTTC
D: TRBD2; J: TRBJ2-3; V: TRBV14; size: once; CDR3: CASSQPWTSGTDTQYF; DNA: TGTGCCAGCAGCCAACCTTGGACTAGCGGGACAGATACGCAGTATTTT
D: TRBD2; J: TRBJ2-3; V: TRBV6-5; size: once; CDR3: CASSGGGLGTDTQYF; DNA: TGTGCCAGCAGTGGGGGGGGGTTGGGCACAGATACGCAGTATTTT
D: TRBD2; J: TRBJ2-1; V: TRBV19; size: NA; CDR3: CASSILWLAGVFEQFF; DNA: TGTGCCAGTAGTATTCTTTGGCTAGCGGGAGTCTTCGAGCAGTTCTTC
D: TRBD2; J: TRBJ2-7; V: TRBV27; size: once; CDR3: CASSLRGLAAYEQYF; DNA: TGTGCCAGCAGTTTAAGGGGACTAGCAGCTTACGAGCAGTACTTC
D: TRBD2; J: TRBJ2-7; V: TRBV5-8; size: NA; CDR3: CASSLEGGPYEQYF; DNA: TGTGCCAGCAGCTTGGAGGGAGGGCCTTACGAGCAGTACTTC
D: TRBD2; J: TRBJ2-3; V: TRBV27; size: NA; CDR3: CASSLYPPGLASKDTQYF; DNA: TGTGCCAGCAGTTTATATCCTCCGGGACTAGCGTCGAAAGATACGCAGTATTTT
D: NA; J: TRBJ2-2; V: TRBV7-9; size: NA; CDR3: CASSLLASMGGELFF; DNA: TGTGCCAGCAGCTTACTAGCGTCGATGGGCGGGGAGCTGTTTTTT
D: TRBD2; J: TRBJ2-5; V: TRBV6-1; size: NA; CDR3: CASSDGLAGTREETQYF; DNA: TGTGCCAGCAGTGACGGACTAGCGGGCACAAGGGAGGAGACCCAGTACTTC
D: NA; J: TRBJ1-2; V: TRBV19; size: once; CDR3: CASSLMRVDRSNGYTF; DNA: TGTGCCAGTAGCCTTATGAGGGTTGACAGGTCAAACGGCTACACCTTC
D: NA; J: TRBJ2-3; V: TRBV6-5; size: NA; CDR3: CASSYSSGLNTDTQYF; DNA: TGTGCCAGCAGTTACTCGTCGGGACTCAACACAGATACGCAGTATTTT
D: NA; J: TRBJ2-5; V: TRBV28; size: NA; CDR3: CASSDSGLNQETQYF; DNA: TGTGCCAGCAGTGACTCGGGTCTAAACCAAGAGACCCAGTACTTC
D: TRBD1; J: TRBJ2-2; V: TRBV6-1; size: NA; CDR3: CASITTGGTGELFF; DNA: TGTGCCAGCATTACTACAGGGGGCACCGGGGAGCTGTTTTTT
D: TRBD2; J: TRBJ2-3; V: TRBV5-1; size: NA; CDR3: CASSPLPSGTTDTQYF; DNA: TGCGCCAGCAGCCCCCTCCCTAGCGGGACCACAGATACGCAGTATTTT
D: NA; J: TRBJ1-2; V: TRBV5-6; size: NA; CDR3: CASSLAGTVNYGYTF; DNA: TGTGCCAGCAGCTTGGCCGGGACCGTAAACTATGGCTACACCTTC
D: TRBD2; J: TRBJ2-1; V: TRBV14; size: NA; CDR3: CASSHLGAGGPHEQFF; DNA: TGTGCCAGCAGCCATCTGGGGGCGGGAGGGCCTCATGAGCAGTTCTTC
D: NA; J: TRBJ2-2; V: TRBV9; size: NA; CDR3: CASSGGRNTGELFF; DNA: TGTGCCAGCAGCGGGGGTCGGAACACCGGGGAGCTGTTTTTT
D: TRBD2; J: TRBJ2-1; V: TRBV15; size: NA; CDR3: CATSAQRTSGGLYNEQFF; DNA: TGTGCCACCAGCGCCCAAAGGACTAGCGGGGGACTCTACAATGAGCAGTTCTTC
D: NA; J: TRBJ2-5; V: TRBV5-5; size: NA; CDR3: CASSFLSAGQSQETQYF; DNA: TGTGCCAGCAGCTTCCTCTCAGCGGGCCAATCTCAAGAGACCCAGTACTTC
D: NA; J: TRBJ1-5; V: TRBV6-1; size: NA; CDR3: CASTESFTWDQPQHF; DNA: TGTGCCAGCACCGAGAGTTTCACCTGGGATCAGCCCCAGCATTTT
D: NA; J: TRBJ2-7; V: TRBV5-6; size: NA; CDR3: CASSLAGLLSYEQYF; DNA: TGTGCCAGCAGCTTGGCAGGACTACTCTCCTACGAGCAGTACTTC
D: NA; J: TRBJ1-5; V: TRBV7-6; size: NA; CDR3: CASSLGQNQPQHF; DNA: TGTGCCAGCAGCCTCGGACAGAATCAGCCCCAGCATTTT
D: NA; J: TRBJ2-5; V: TRBV6-5; size: NA; CDR3: CATLRTEETQYF; DNA: TGTGCCACTCTTCGGACAGAAGAGACCCAGTACTTC
D: TRBD2; J: TRBJ2-3; V: TRBV4-1; size: NA; CDR3: CASSYGTSGSKDTQYF; DNA: TGCGCCAGCAGCTATGGGACTAGCGGGAGTAAGGATACGCAGTATTTT
D: NA; J: TRBJ1-2; V: TRBV6-5; size: NA; CDR3: CASSPQEDYGYTF; DNA: TGTGCCAGCAGTCCACAGGAGGACTATGGCTACACCTTC
D: TRBD2; J: TRBJ2-1; V: TRBV14; size: NA; CDR3: CASSKFSRASGTYNEQFF; DNA: TGTGCCAGCAGCAAATTCAGTCGGGCTAGCGGGACCTACAATGAGCAGTTCTTC
D: NA; J: TRBJ1-2; V: TRBV25-1; size: NA; CDR3: CASSELSGINYGYTF; DNA: TGTGCCAGCAGTGAATTATCAGGGATCAACTATGGCTACACCTTC
D: NA; J: TRBJ1-1; V: TRBV6-1; size: NA; CDR3: CASSASYGTEAFF; DNA: TGTGCCAGCAGTGCTTCGTACGGCACTGAAGCTTTCTTT
D: NA; J: TRBJ2-7; V: TRBV7-9; size: once; CDR3: CASSRIDQLIAHEQYF; DNA: TGTGCCAGCAGCCGTATCGACCAACTAATAGCCCATGAGCAGTACTTC
D: NA; J: TRBJ1-1; V: TRBV4-2; size: NA; CDR3: CASSLSPRAPTEAFF; DNA: TGTGCCAGCAGCCTATCCCCCCGGGCCCCCACTGAAGCTTTCTTT
D: NA; J: TRBJ2-5; V: TRBV23-1; size: few; CDR3: CAQIPSDRALSFFQYF; DNA: TGCGCCCAAATTCCCTCCGATCGGGCTTTAAGTTTTTTCCAGTACTTC
D: NA; J: TRBJ2-3; V: TRBV19; size: NA; CDR3: CASSPERTSTDTQYF; DNA: TGTGCCAGTAGCCCGGAAAGGACTAGCACAGATACGCAGTATTTT
D: NA; J: TRBJ1-2; V: TRBV6-1; size: NA; CDR3: CASSEAIQGRFGYGYTF; DNA: TGTGCCAGCAGTGAAGCTATCCAGGGTAGGTTCGGCTATGGCTACACCTTC
D: NA; J: TRBJ1-4; V: TRBV6-5; size: NA; CDR3: CASSYSTGTGEKLFF; DNA: TGTGCCAGCAGTTACTCGACAGGAACCGGTGAAAAACTGTTTTTT
D: TRBD2; J: TRBJ2-5; V: TRBV5-3; size: NA; CDR3: CARSLGLAGSFEETQYF; DNA: TGTGCCAGAAGCTTGGGGCTAGCGGGAAGTTTTGAGGAGACCCAGTACTTC
D: NA; J: TRBJ2-3; V: TRBV11-2; size: NA; CDR3: CASSFRQGLNPQYF; DNA: TGTGCCAGCAGCTTCCGCCAGGGGCTCAATCCGCAGTATTTT
D: TRBD1; J: TRBJ1-4; V: TRBV18; size: NA; CDR3: CASSSMDRENEKLFF; DNA: TGTGCCAGCTCATCGATGGACAGGGAGAATGAAAAACTGTTTTTT
D: TRBD2; J: TRBJ2-3; V: TRBV4-1; size: NA; CDR3: CASSQSRGGDTQYF; DNA: TGCGCCAGCAGCCAATCCCGCGGGGGAGATACGCAGTATTTT
D: NA; J: TRBJ1-4; V: TRBV30; size: NA; CDR3: CAWSVGRSLTEKLFF; DNA: TGTGCCTGGAGTGTAGGTCGATCCCTCACTGAAAAACTGTTTTTT